Each of the 11 T cell receptor beta chains below was sequenced from the same sample in a study of ipilimumab plus nivolumab after autologous stem cell transplantation. The assay was immunoSEQ multiplex PCR, and TCRdb's table has in-frame clones only and misses some. The repertoire holds 20,000 to 25,000 clones, with roughly four fifths as singletons. The material sequenced was PBMCs, taken in a trial of ipilimumab plus nivolumab as post-transplant consolidation. These receptors originate from a male donor with diffuse large B-cell lymphoma.

The V and J genes are TRBV9 and TRBJ2-7, with D possibly being TRBD1 (6 bases). CDR1 SGDLS and CDR2 YYNGEE come from the germline V gene. This CDR3 comprises 15 residues. Between the trimmed V and J ends, which lost 0 bases and 0 bases, there was a span of 10 bases. The CDR3: CASSVGTAPSYEQYF. For the CDR3, the DNA is TGTGCCAGCAGCGTAGGGACAGCGCCCTCCTACGAGCAGTACTTC.

The rearrangement links TRBV29-1 to TRBJ1-2; tentatively, D is TRBD1 (5 bases). This CDR3 spans 14 amino acids. V was pared by 3 bases and J by 1 base, with 12 bases between. CDR1 and CDR2 from the germline V gene are SQVTM and ANQGSEA. CDR3 loop: CSVDKGLGNYGYTF. CDR3 nucleotides: TGCAGCGTTGATAAGGGGTTAGGTAACTATGGCTACACCTTC.

The chain is built from TRBV5-1 and TRBJ2-6, with D perhaps matching TRBD2 (5 bases). The V gene lost 4 bases and the J gene lost 3 bases, with 8 bases spanning the gap. This CDR3 comprises 14 residues. Germline V gives CDR1 SGHRS, CDR2 YFSETQ. The chain's CDR3 is CASSREGGANVLTF. As DNA, the CDR3 is TGCGCCAGCAGCCGCGAGGGTGGGGCCAACGTCCTGACTTTC. The whole variable domain, remainder taken from reference TRBV5-1 and TRBJ2-6, is KAGVTQTPRYLIKTRGQQVTLSCSPISGHRSVSWYQQTPGQGLQFLFEYFSETQRNKGNFPGRFSGRQFSNSRSEMNVSTLELGDSALYLCASSREGGANVLTFGAGSRLTVL.

This clone was seen only a few times. CDR3 region: CASSVRDRAYGYTF. CDR3 sequence (DNA): TGTGCCAGCAGTGTCCGGGACAGGGCTTATGGCTACACCTTC. The genes are TRBV7-9 and TRBJ1-2; 9 positions agree with TRBD1. The CDR3 covers 14 residues. The V gene's germline CDR1 is SEHNR and CDR2 FQNEAQ (reference sequence). With V trimmed by 6 bases and J by 5 bases, 7 bases remained unmatched.

A few counts support this clone. The rearrangement joins TRBV7-3 to TRBJ1-2; 8 bases agree with TRBD1. The V and J ends lost 3 bases and 0 bases, in that order; junction bases with no gene match: 3. The germline CDR1 and CDR2 sequences are SGHTA and FQGTGA. This CDR3 spans 15 amino acids. This CDR3 is CASSLTGEANYGYTF. CDR3 sequence (DNA): TGTGCCAGCAGCTTGACAGGGGAGGCTAACTATGGCTACACCTTC.

The rearrangement uses TRBV30 and TRBJ2-7; 8 positions match TRBD1. The CDR3 is 14 amino acids. Germline V gene sequence: CDR1 GTSNPN, CDR2 SVGIG (reference sequence). The ends lost 3 bases at V and 1 base at J; junction bases unmatched: 5. The CDR3 is CAWSSGGTSYEQYF. The CDR3, as DNA: TGTGCCTGGAGCTCAGGGGGCACGTCCTACGAGCAGTACTTC.

The chain links TRBV9 to TRBJ1-2; D call uncertain. CDR3 length: 12 residues. CDR1 and CDR2 from the germline V gene are SGDLS and YYNGEE. With 5 bases removed from V and 4 bases from J, the gap between germline ends came to 9 bases. CDR3 in amino acids: CASSGWVYGYTF. The CDR3 DNA follows: TGTGCCAGCAGTGGGTGGGTCTATGGCTACACCTTC.

This clone has only a few counts. The rearrangement links TRBV28 to TRBJ2-7, with TRBD2 matching over 7 bases. CDR3 length: 12 amino acids. V gave up 11 bases and J gave up 6 bases; unmatched junction bases: 10. Germline V CDR1 and CDR2: MDHEN, SYDVKM. Here the CDR3 DNA reads TGTGCCGCGGGGCCTAGCGGTGCCGAGCAGTACTTC. This sequence encodes CAAGPSGAEQYF. Combining the CDR3 with reference TRBV28 and TRBJ2-7 gives the whole variable domain DVKVTQSSRYLVKRTGEKVFLECVQDMDHENMFWYRQDPGLGLRLIYFSYDVKMKEKGDIPEGYSVSREKKERFSLILESASTNQTSMYLCAAGPSGAEQYFGPGTRLTVT.

The V gene is TRBV5-1, the J gene TRBJ2-5; TRBD1 agrees at 7 bases. V was clipped by 4 bases and J by 1 base; unmatched bases: 4. The CDR3 has 14 residues. Looked up from germline, CDR1 is SGHRS and CDR2 is YFSETQ. This chain's CDR3 is CASSPGTAQETQYF. CDR3 bases: TGCGCCAGCAGCCCCGGGACAGCCCAAGAGACCCAGTACTTC.

The chain joins TRBV7-3 to TRBJ2-5, with D possibly called TRBD1 or TRBD2 (6 bases each). V shed 8 bases and J shed 4 bases, with 20 bases lying between them. The CDR3 contains 15 residues. Looked up from germline, CDR1 is SGHTA and CDR2 is FQGTGA. DNA of the CDR3: TGTGCCAGCCCAAGATGTCGGGGGCGCACAGAGACCCAGTACTTC. Translation gives CASPRCRGRTETQYF. Variable domain in full (rest from reference TRBV7-3 and TRBJ2-5): GAGVSQTPSNKVTEKGKYVELRCDPISGHTALYWYRQSLGQGPEFLIYFQGTGAADDSGLPNDRFFAVRPEGSVSTLKIQRTERGDSAVYLCASPRCRGRTETQYFGPGTRLLVL.

The chain recombines TRBV19 with TRBJ1-1; a weak D match, TRBD1 (6 bases). Germline values: CDR1 LNHDA, CDR2 SQIVND (reference sequence). The V gene lost 8 bases and the J gene lost 1 base, with 11 bases spanning the gap. The CDR3 is made up of 13 amino acids. The CDR3 sequence: CASEDRTNTEAFF. In DNA form, the CDR3 reads TGTGCCAGTGAGGACAGAACGAACACTGAAGCTTTCTTT.